These 16 T cell receptor beta chains share one sample of origin, sequenced in a study of shared clonotypes between healthy human individuals. Sequencing was performed with immunoSEQ multiplex PCR; in TCRdb, only in-frame clones are kept and a portion is missing. The table has over 1.4 million clones, approximately 97% seen once; the top ten hold about 1%. The sequenced material came from naive CD4+ T cells sorted from blood. The sample's subset: CD45RA+ positively selected. The receptors derive from a young man in good health.

The chain combines TRBV5-1 with TRBJ2-7; D remains ambiguous. Trimming removed 4 bases from V and 2 bases from J, with 10 bases in between. The CDR3 spans 13 residues. Germline CDR1 SGHRS, CDR2 YFSETQ. CDR3 in amino acids: CASSLTSPYEQYF. DNA for the CDR3: TGCGCCAGCAGCCTTACTTCCCCCTACGAGCAGTACTTC.

The chain recombines TRBV28 with TRBJ1-2; D is unresolved. The CDR3 runs 12 residues. V was trimmed by 5 bases and J by 3 bases, leaving 7 bases between them. CDR1 is MDHEN, CDR2 SYDVKM, per germline. This chain's CDR3 is CASSPRYYGYTF. Here the CDR3 DNA reads TGTGCCAGCAGTCCAAGGTACTATGGCTACACCTTC.

The chain carries TRBV9 and TRBJ2-1; 11 nucleotides match TRBD2. Germline CDR1 and CDR2: SGDLS and YYNGEE. CDR3 size: 16 residues. Trimming at V came to 0 bases and at J to 8 bases, leaving 7 bases not matched to a gene. CDR3 DNA: TGTGCCAGCAGCGTAGCCCCCGGGACTAGCGGCCATGAGCAGTTCTTC. Protein sequence: CASSVAPGTSGHEQFF.

This clone was observed once. The chain recombines TRBV30 with TRBJ1-1; D call uncertain. V was cut by 4 bases and J by 4 bases, with 19 bases left in between. The germline V gene encodes CDR1 GTSNPN and CDR2 SVGIG (reference sequence). The CDR3 extends over 15 amino acids. The CDR3 loop is CAWTATVNAGTEAFF. CDR3 sequence (DNA): TGTGCCTGGACAGCTACAGTGAACGCGGGCACTGAAGCTTTCTTT. Supplemented by reference TRBV30 and TRBJ1-1, the full variable domain reads SQTIHQWPATLVQPVGSPLSLECTVEGTSNPNLYWYRQAAGRGLQLLFYSVGIGQISSEVPQNLSASRPQDRQFILSSKKLLLSDSGFYLCAWTATVNAGTEAFFGQGTRLTVV.

This clone was recorded once. The V and J genes are TRBV18 and TRBJ2-7; D is ambiguous. The CDR3 consists of 12 residues. Germline-derived CDR1 and CDR2 are KGHSH and LQKENI. V was pared by 4 bases and J by 4 bases, with 8 bases between. CDR3 protein: CASSQRRYEQYF. CDR3 coding DNA: TGTGCCAGCTCACAGAGACGGTACGAGCAGTACTTC.

As DNA, the CDR3 is TGTGCCAGCAGTTACGCCTCGACGGTGCTCAGACCTGAGCAGTACTTC. Its protein is CASSYASTVLRPEQYF. This chain joins TRBV6-6 and TRBJ2-7; no clear D. V was clipped by 2 bases and J by 7 bases, with 21 bases between them. This CDR3 is built from 16 residues. Germline V CDR1 and CDR2: MNHNY, SVGAGI (reference sequence).

The V call is TRBV6-5, the J call TRBJ2-1; 12 positions match TRBD2. J lost 10 bases, V lost 0 bases, and 7 bases had no gene match. This CDR3 is 16 amino acids long. CDR1 and CDR2 from the germline V gene are MNHEY and SVGAGI. DNA for the CDR3: TGTGCCAGCAGTTACTCAGGACTAGCGGGAAGGGGGGAGCAGTTCTTC. This encodes CASSYSGLAGRGEQFF.

The chain links TRBV7-9 to TRBJ1-2; 10 bases line up with TRBD1. Per the germline V gene, CDR1 is SEHNR and CDR2 is FQNEAQ (reference sequence). V shed 5 bases, J shed 7 bases, and the junction held 7 bases outside the gene matches. The CDR3 spans 14 residues. CDR3 amino acids: CASSQGTGAAGYTF. CDR3 nucleotides: TGTGCCAGCAGCCAGGGGACAGGGGCCGCTGGCTACACCTTC.

DNA for the CDR3: TGTGCCAGCAGCTTGGACCTTTTCGGCGGAACCGGGGAGCTGTTTTTT. This codes for CASSLDLFGGTGELFF. V usage is TRBV5-5 and J usage is TRBJ2-2; no clear D. The CDR3 covers 16 residues. V shed 0 bases and J shed 5 bases, with 14 bases lying between them. Per germline, CDR1 SGHKS and CDR2 YYEKEE (reference sequence).

The chain is built from TRBV18 and TRBJ2-5, with D perhaps matching TRBD1 or TRBD2 (5 bases each). The length of the CDR3 is 13 residues. CDR1 is KGHSH and CDR2 is LQKENI in the germline V gene. V dropped 5 bases and J dropped 5 bases, with 12 bases sitting between them. In nucleotides, the CDR3 is TGTGCCAGCTCAACGGGACCCCGGGAGACCCAGTACTTC. This codes for CASSTGPRETQYF.

V and J are TRBV11-2 and TRBJ1-3; no reliable D call. Between the trimmed V and J ends, which lost 5 bases and 3 bases, there was a span of 14 bases. The germline CDR1 and CDR2 sequences are SGHAT and FQNNGV. This CDR3 contains 15 residues. CDR3 residues: CASSPPPGFGNTIYF. The CDR3 region has the DNA TGTGCCAGCAGCCCTCCCCCGGGGTTTGGAAACACCATATATTTT.

This chain links TRBV18 with TRBJ2-3, with 9 bases identical to TRBD1. CDR1 and CDR2 from the germline V gene are KGHSH and LQKENI. V was pared by 2 bases and J by 5 bases, with 5 bases of the junction left unmatched. CDR3 length: 15 amino acids. CDR3: CASSPGTGGRDTQYF. DNA for the CDR3: TGTGCCAGCTCACCAGGTACAGGGGGCAGAGATACGCAGTATTTT.

The chain links TRBV7-2 to TRBJ1-3, with a tentative D call TRBD1 (5 bases). The CDR3 sequence is 15 residues long. Trimming pared 5 bases from V and 2 bases from J, leaving 13 bases between. The germline V gene encodes CDR1 SGHTA and CDR2 FQGNSA. CDR3 sequence (DNA): TGTGCCAGCAGCCTAACCCTAGGGGCTGGAAACACCATATATTTT. Amino acid sequence: CASSLTLGAGNTIYF.

V is TRBV6-6 and J is TRBJ2-7; D is unclear. V was cut by 2 bases and J by 2 bases, with 10 bases left in between. CDR1 and CDR2 (germline): MNHNY, SVGAGI (reference sequence). CDR3 size: 14 residues. The CDR3 region has the DNA TGTGCCAGCAGTTACACGAGTTCTACCTACGAGCAGTACTTC. Encoded protein: CASSYTSSTYEQYF.

CDR3 coding DNA: TGTGCCAGCAGAAGGACAGCCAATCCTTTCTTT. Residues: CASRRTANPFF. The J gene is TRBJ1-1, the V gene TRBV28, with TRBD1 as a possible D gene (6 bases). The V and J ends lost 6 bases and 12 bases respectively, with 14 bases between them. This CDR3 has 11 amino acids. In germline, CDR1 is MDHEN, CDR2 SYDVKM.

J is TRBJ2-7 and V is TRBV6-5; D ambiguous. From germline, CDR1 is MNHEY and CDR2 SVGAGI. Trimming removed 6 bases at V and 6 bases at J, with 15 bases between. This CDR3 has 13 amino acids. CDR3 residues: CASSRDRRSEQYF. In DNA, the CDR3 is TGTGCCAGCAGCCGCGATCGGAGATCCGAGCAGTACTTC.